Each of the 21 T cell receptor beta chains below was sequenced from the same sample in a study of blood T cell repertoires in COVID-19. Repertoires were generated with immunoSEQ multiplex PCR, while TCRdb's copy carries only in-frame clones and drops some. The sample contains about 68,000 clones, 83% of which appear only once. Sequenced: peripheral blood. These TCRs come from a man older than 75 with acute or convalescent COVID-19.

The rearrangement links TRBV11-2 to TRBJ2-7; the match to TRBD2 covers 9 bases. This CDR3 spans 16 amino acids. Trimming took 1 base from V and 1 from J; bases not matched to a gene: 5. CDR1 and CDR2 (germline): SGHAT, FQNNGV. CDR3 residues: CASSLVGTSQSYEQYF. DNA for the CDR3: TGTGCCAGCAGCTTAGTAGGGACTAGCCAATCCTACGAGCAGTACTTC.

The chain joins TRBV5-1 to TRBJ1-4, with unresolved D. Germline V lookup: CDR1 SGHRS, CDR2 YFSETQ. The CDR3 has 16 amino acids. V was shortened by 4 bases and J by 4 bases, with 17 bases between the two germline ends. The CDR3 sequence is CASSRLGGSGNEKLFF. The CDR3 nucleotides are TGCGCCAGCAGCCGCCTAGGAGGGTCGGGTAATGAAAAACTGTTTTTT.

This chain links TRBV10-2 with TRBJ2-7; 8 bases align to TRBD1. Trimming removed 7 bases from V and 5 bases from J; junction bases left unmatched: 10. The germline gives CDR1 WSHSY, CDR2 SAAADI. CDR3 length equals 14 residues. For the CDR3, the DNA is TGCGCCAGCAACCCCCCGGACAGGGAAGACGAGCAGTACTTC. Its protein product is CASNPPDREDEQYF.

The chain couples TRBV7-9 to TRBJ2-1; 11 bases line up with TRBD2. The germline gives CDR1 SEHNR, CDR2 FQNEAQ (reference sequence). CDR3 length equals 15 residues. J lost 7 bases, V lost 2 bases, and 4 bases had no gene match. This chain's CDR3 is CASSLRASGRNEQFF. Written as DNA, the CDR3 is TGTGCCAGCAGCTTACGGGCTAGCGGGAGGAATGAGCAGTTCTTC.

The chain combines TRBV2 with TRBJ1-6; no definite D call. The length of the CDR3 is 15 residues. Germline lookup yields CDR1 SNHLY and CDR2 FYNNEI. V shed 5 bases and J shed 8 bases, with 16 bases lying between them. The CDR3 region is CASSPPGRQDSPLHF. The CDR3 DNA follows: TGTGCCAGCAGTCCCCCGGGGAGGCAGGATTCACCCCTCCACTTT. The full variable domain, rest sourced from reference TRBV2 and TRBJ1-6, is EPEVTQTPSHQVTQMGQEVILRCVPISNHLYFYWYRQILGQKVEFLVSFYNNEISEKSEIFDDQFSVERPDGSNFTLKIRSTKLEDSAMYFCASSPPGRQDSPLHFGNGTRLTVT.

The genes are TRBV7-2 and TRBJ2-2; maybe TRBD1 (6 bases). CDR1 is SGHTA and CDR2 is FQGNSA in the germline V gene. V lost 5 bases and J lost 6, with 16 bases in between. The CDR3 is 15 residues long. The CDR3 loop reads CASSKDSRSAGELFF. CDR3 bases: TGTGCCAGCAGCAAGGACAGTCGGTCGGCCGGGGAGCTGTTTTTT.

CDR3 in DNA: TGTGCCAGCTCACCACGTCACGGGGAGAATCAGCCCCAGCATTTT. Protein sequence: CASSPRHGENQPQHF. The V call is TRBV18, the J call TRBJ1-5; D is uncertain. With 1 base removed from V and 4 bases from J, the gap between germline ends came to 11 bases. This CDR3 spans 15 amino acids. Germline-derived CDR1 and CDR2 are KGHSH and LQKENI.

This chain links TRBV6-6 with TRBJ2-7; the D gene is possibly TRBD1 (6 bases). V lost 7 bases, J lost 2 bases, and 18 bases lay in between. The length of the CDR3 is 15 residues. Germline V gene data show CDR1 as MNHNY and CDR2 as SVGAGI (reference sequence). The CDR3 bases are TGTGCCAGCACCCCCCCAGGGGAAGGAGCCTACGAGCAGTACTTC. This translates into CASTPPGEGAYEQYF.

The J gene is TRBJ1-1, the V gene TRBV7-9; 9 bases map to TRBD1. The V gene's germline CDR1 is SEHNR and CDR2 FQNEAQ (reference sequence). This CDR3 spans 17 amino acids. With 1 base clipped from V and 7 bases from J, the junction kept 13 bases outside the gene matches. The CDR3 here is CASSLGWDRARGGEAFF. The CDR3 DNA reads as TGTGCCAGCAGCTTAGGTTGGGACAGGGCCCGTGGGGGTGAAGCTTTCTTT.

The CDR3 region has the DNA TGTGCCAGCAGCCAAGTGACGGGACTTGGTGAGCAGTTCTTC. Protein sequence: CASSQVTGLGEQFF. The rearrangement joins TRBV14 to TRBJ2-1; perhaps TRBD2 as D (6 bases). The CDR3 sequence is 14 residues long. Germline lookup yields CDR1 SGHDN and CDR2 FVKESK. V lost 1 base, J lost 9 bases, and 13 bases lay in between.

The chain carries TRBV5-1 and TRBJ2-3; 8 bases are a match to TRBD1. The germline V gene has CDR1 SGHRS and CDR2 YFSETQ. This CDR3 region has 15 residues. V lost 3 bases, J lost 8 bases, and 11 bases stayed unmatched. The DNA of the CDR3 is TGCGCCAGCAGCTCAGTTGGACAGGGTTTAGGTACGCAGTATTTT. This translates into CASSSVGQGLGTQYF.

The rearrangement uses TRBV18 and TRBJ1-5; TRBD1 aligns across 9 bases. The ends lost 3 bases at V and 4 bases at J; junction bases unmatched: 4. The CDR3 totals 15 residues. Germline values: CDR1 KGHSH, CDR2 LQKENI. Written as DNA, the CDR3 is TGTGCCAGCTCACCTGAAGGGACAGGGAATCAGCCCCAGCATTTT. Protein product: CASSPEGTGNQPQHF. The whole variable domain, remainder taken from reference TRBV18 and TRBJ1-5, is NAGVMQNPRHLVRRRGQEARLRCSPMKGHSHVYWYRQLPEEGLKFMVYLQKENIIDESGMPKERFSAEFPKEGPSILRIQQVVRGDSAAYFCASSPEGTGNQPQHFGDGTRLSIL.

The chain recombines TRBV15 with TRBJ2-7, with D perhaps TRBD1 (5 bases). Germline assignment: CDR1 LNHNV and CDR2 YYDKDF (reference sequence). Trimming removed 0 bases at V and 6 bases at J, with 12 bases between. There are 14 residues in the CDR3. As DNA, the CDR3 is TGTGCCACCAGCAGAGACAGGGTATTGGTCGAGCAGTACTTC. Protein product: CATSRDRVLVEQYF.

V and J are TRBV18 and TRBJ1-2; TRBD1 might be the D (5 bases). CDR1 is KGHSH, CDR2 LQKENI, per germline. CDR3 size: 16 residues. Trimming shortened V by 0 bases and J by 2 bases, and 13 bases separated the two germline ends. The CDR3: CASSPPGRQGNYGYTF. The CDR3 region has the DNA TGTGCCAGCTCACCACCCGGTAGGCAGGGCAACTATGGCTACACCTTC.

The CDR3 DNA sequence: TGTGCCAGCAGCTTAACGGCCGGGCAGGGTAATTCACCCCTCCACTTT. Translated: CASSLTAGQGNSPLHF. The chain uses TRBV5-5 and TRBJ1-6, with D maybe TRBD1 (5 bases). Germline values: CDR1 SGHKS, CDR2 YYEKEE (reference sequence). Trimming pared 2 bases from V and 6 bases from J, leaving 15 bases between. This CDR3 has 16 residues. Complete variable domain (other parts from reference TRBV5-5 and TRBJ1-6): DAGVTQSPTHLIKTRGQQVTLRCSPISGHKSVSWYQQVLGQGPQFIFQYYEKEERGRGNFPDRFSARQFPNYSSELNVNALLLGDSALYLCASSLTAGQGNSPLHFGNGTRLTVT.

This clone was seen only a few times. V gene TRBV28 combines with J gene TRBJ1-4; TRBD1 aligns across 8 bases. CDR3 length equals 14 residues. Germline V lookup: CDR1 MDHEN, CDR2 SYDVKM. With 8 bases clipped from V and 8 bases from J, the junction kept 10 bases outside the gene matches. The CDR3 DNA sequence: TGTGCCAGCGGAACAGGGGGGGTAGGAGAAAAACTGTTTTTT. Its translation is CASGTGGVGEKLFF.

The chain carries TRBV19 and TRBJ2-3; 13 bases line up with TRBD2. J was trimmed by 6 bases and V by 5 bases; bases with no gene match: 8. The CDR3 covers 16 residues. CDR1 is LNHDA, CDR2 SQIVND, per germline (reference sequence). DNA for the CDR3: TGTGCCAGTAGTCTGGGACTAGCGGGACCTCGGGATACGCAGTATTTT. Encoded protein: CASSLGLAGPRDTQYF.

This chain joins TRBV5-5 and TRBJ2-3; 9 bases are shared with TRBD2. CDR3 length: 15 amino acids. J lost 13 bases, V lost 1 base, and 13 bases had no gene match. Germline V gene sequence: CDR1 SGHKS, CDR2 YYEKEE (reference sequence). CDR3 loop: CASSLQVLRRTSEYF. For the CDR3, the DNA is TGTGCCAGCAGCTTGCAAGTACTGAGGAGGACTAGCGAGTATTTT. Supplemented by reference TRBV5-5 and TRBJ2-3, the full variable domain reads DAGVTQSPTHLIKTRGQQVTLRCSPISGHKSVSWYQQVLGQGPQFIFQYYEKEERGRGNFPDRFSARQFPNYSSELNVNALLLGDSALYLCASSLQVLRRTSEYFGPGTRLTVL.

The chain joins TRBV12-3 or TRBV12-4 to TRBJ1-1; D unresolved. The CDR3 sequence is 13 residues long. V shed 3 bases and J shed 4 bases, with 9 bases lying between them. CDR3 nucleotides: TGTGCCAGCAGTTTTACAGAGAGCACTGAAGCTTTCTTT. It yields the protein CASSFTESTEAFF.

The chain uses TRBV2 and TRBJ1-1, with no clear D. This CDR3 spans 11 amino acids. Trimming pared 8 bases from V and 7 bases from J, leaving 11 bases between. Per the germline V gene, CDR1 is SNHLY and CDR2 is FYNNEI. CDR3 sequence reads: CASEMEYEAFF. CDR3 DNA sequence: TGTGCCAGCGAGATGGAGTATGAAGCTTTCTTT.

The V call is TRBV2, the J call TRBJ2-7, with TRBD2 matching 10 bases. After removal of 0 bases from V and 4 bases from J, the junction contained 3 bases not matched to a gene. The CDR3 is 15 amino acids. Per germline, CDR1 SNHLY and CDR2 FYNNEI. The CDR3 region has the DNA TGTGCCAGCAGTGAAGCTACTAGCGGGAAATACGAGCAGTACTTC. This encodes CASSEATSGKYEQYF.